These 19 T cell receptor beta chains were sequenced from one sample in a study of blood T cell repertoires in COVID-19. The method was immunoSEQ multiplex PCR; TCRdb's version includes in-frame clones alone and lacks a portion of them. The sample has tens of thousands of clones; approximately 86% are singletons. Sequencing was done on a sample of peripheral blood. Receptor source: a man in his 60s with acute or convalescent COVID-19.

CDR3 amino acids: CASSFQGNNEKLFF. CDR3 nucleotide sequence: TGTGCCAGCAGCTTTCAGGGTAATAATGAAAAACTGTTTTTT. The chain employs TRBV7-9 and TRBJ1-4; possible D gene TRBD1, 5 bases. V was pared by 3 bases and J by 4 bases, with 9 bases between. Looked up from germline, CDR1 is SEHNR and CDR2 is FQNEAQ (reference sequence). This CDR3 is 14 amino acids long.

The V and J genes are TRBV4-1 and TRBJ2-7; TRBD1 agrees at 7 bases. The CDR3 covers 15 residues. Germline V gene data show CDR1 as MGHRA and CDR2 as YSYEKL. With V trimmed by 0 bases and J by 2 bases, 4 bases remained unmatched. The CDR3 DNA is TGCGCCAGCAGCCAAGAAGGGGACAGAGCCTACGAGCAGTACTTC. Translating gives CASSQEGDRAYEQYF.

V is TRBV11-2 and J is TRBJ2-2, with 12 bases aligning to TRBD2. With V trimmed by 6 bases and J by 6 bases, 5 bases remained unmatched. Germline V gene sequence: CDR1 SGHAT, CDR2 FQNNGV. This CDR3 is 15 amino acids long. Written as DNA, the CDR3 is TGTGCCAGCAGAGGACTAGCGGGAAGGGCCGGGGAGCTGTTTTTT. Translation: CASRGLAGRAGELFF.

CDR3 in DNA: TGTGCCAGCAGTTTATATCGGTTATCTAGCACAGATACGCAGTATTTT. Translation gives CASSLYRLSSTDTQYF. The chain recombines TRBV28 with TRBJ2-3; D gene ambiguous. V dropped 1 base and J dropped 0 bases, with 11 bases sitting between them. The CDR3 is 16 amino acids. Germline values: CDR1 MDHEN, CDR2 SYDVKM.

The chain recombines TRBV5-1 with TRBJ2-3; 8 positions agree with TRBD2. The CDR3 length is 14 residues. Germline V gene sequence: CDR1 SGHRS, CDR2 YFSETQ. The V gene end was trimmed by 4 bases and the J gene end by 5 bases; junction bases not matched to a gene: 6. Written as DNA, the CDR3 is TGCGCCAGCAGCACCAGCGGGAGAGGAGATACGCAGTATTTT. This encodes CASSTSGRGDTQYF.

The J gene is TRBJ2-1, the V gene TRBV28, with 13 bases matching TRBD2. V shed 5 bases, J shed 8 bases, and the junction held 9 bases outside the gene matches. The CDR3 runs to 16 residues. Germline CDR1 and CDR2: MDHEN and SYDVKM. CDR3 DNA: TGTGCCAGCAGTCGCCTTCGGACTAGCGGGAGCTATGAGCAGTTCTTC. This encodes CASSRLRTSGSYEQFF.

V usage is TRBV11-2 and J usage is TRBJ2-3; maybe TRBD2 (5 bases). The germline CDR1 and CDR2 sequences are SGHAT and FQNNGV. The CDR3 runs 17 residues. Trimming removed 3 bases from V and 4 bases from J, with 20 bases in between. The CDR3 region has the DNA TGTGCCAGCAGCTTCTCCGTATCCCGGGGTCGCGCAGATACGCAGTATTTT. It is translated as CASSFSVSRGRADTQYF.

The chain links TRBV28 to TRBJ1-6; D is possibly TRBD1 (5 bases). This CDR3 has 15 amino acids. V gave up 5 bases and J gave up 9 bases, with 17 bases separating them. CDR1 is MDHEN and CDR2 is SYDVKM in the germline V gene. DNA for the CDR3: TGTGCCAGCAGTCCACAGGCCAGCGAAATTTCACCCCTCCACTTT. Translating it yields CASSPQASEISPLHF.

The chain uses TRBV7-2 and TRBJ1-2; D is possibly TRBD1 (5 bases). CDR3 length: 13 residues. Deletions cut 1 base from V and 8 bases from J, with 11 bases between. The germline gives CDR1 SGHTA, CDR2 FQGNSA. The CDR3 coding sequence is TGTGCCAGCAGCTTAGATGGGGGAGGGGGCTACACCTTC. It translates to CASSLDGGGGYTF.

V usage is TRBV11-2 and J usage is TRBJ1-1; D call uncertain. Germline CDR1 reads SGHAT; CDR2 reads FQNNGV. Trimming stripped 1 base from V and 1 base from J, with 4 bases between. The length of the CDR3 is 13 residues. The CDR3 here is CASSLARNTEAFF. CDR3 DNA: TGTGCCAGCAGCTTAGCCAGGAACACTGAAGCTTTCTTT.

The chain has TRBV5-4 and TRBJ1-3; D is undetermined. The V gene's germline CDR1 is SGHNT and CDR2 YYREEE (reference sequence). Trimming shortened V by 1 base and J by 5 bases, and 7 bases separated the two germline ends. This CDR3 has 13 residues. CDR3 sequence reads: CASSLPGRNTIYF. The CDR3 DNA follows: TGTGCCAGCAGCTTGCCCGGGAGAAACACCATATATTTT.

V gene TRBV3-1 (or the pseudogene TRBV3-2) combines with J gene TRBJ1-6, with TRBD1 matching 11 bases. J was trimmed by 8 bases and V by 4 bases; bases with no gene match: 7. The V gene's germline CDR1 is LGHDT and CDR2 YNNKEL (reference sequence). CDR3 length: 16 amino acids. CDR3 nucleotides: TGTGCCAGCAGCCTTCGGACAGGGGGCGCGGATTCACCCCTCCACTTT. Protein sequence: CASSLRTGGADSPLHF.

This clone appeared a single time. V gene TRBV5-4 combines with J gene TRBJ1-1, with TRBD1 matching 7 bases. The junction had 4 bases not matched to a gene; V was cut back by 5 bases and J by 3 bases. The germline V gene has CDR1 SGHNT and CDR2 YYREEE (reference sequence). The CDR3 consists of 13 residues. The DNA for the CDR3 is TGTGCCAGCAGGCAAGACAGGGACACTGAAGCTTTCTTT. Protein sequence: CASRQDRDTEAFF.

The chain has TRBV10-1 and TRBJ2-3; 7 nucleotides line up with TRBD1. V shed 2 bases, J shed 10 bases, and the junction held 6 bases outside the gene matches. The germline V gene encodes CDR1 WNHNN and CDR2 SYGVQD (reference sequence). The CDR3 has 13 amino acids. The CDR3 nucleotides are TGCGCCAGCAGTGAGGGGGACAGTCTGCCGCAGTATTTT. As protein: CASSEGDSLPQYF.

The V gene is TRBV7-8, the J gene TRBJ1-2; D may be TRBD1 (6 bases). The CDR3 is made up of 14 amino acids. Trimming stripped 5 bases from V and 2 bases from J, with 12 bases between. Germline CDR1 reads SGHVS; CDR2 reads FQNEAQ. This chain's CDR3 is CASSLRDTNYGYTF. The CDR3 DNA reads TGTGCCAGCAGCCTCCGGGACACAAACTATGGCTACACCTTC.

This clone appeared once. The chain recombines TRBV12-5 with TRBJ2-2; D is unclear. The CDR3 runs to 15 residues. Germline lookup yields CDR1 LGHNT and CDR2 FRNRAP. V was pared by 3 bases and J by 0 bases, with 8 bases between. The CDR3: CASGFGFPNTGELFF. The CDR3 DNA reads TGTGCTAGTGGTTTCGGGTTTCCGAACACCGGGGAGCTGTTTTTT.

The chain links TRBV6-5 to TRBJ2-2; 10 bases map to TRBD1. Germline CDR1 is MNHEY and CDR2 is SVGAGI. The V segment lost 4 bases and the J segment 2 bases; nucleotides outside the gene matches: 4. The CDR3 covers 16 residues. CDR3: CASSSWDRGNTGELFF. Here the CDR3 DNA reads TGTGCCAGCAGTTCCTGGGACAGGGGCAACACCGGGGAGCTGTTTTTT.

V usage is TRBV2 and J usage is TRBJ2-1, with 9 positions matching TRBD2. The CDR3 runs to 15 residues. The V gene end was trimmed by 6 bases and the J gene end by 1 base; junction bases not matched to a gene: 4. CDR1 is SNHLY and CDR2 is FYNNEI in the germline V gene. The CDR3 nucleotides are TGTGCCAGCAGAGCTCTAGCGGGATCCTACAATGAGCAGTTCTTC. This sequence encodes CASRALAGSYNEQFF.

The chain has TRBV29-1 and TRBJ2-5; TRBD1 agrees at 7 bases. Germline values: CDR1 SQVTM, CDR2 ANQGSEA. The CDR3 is made up of 12 amino acids. V gave up 5 bases and J gave up 5 bases; unmatched junction bases: 5. CDR3 protein: CSVFTGVETQYF. The CDR3 DNA reads TGCAGCGTTTTTACAGGGGTGGAGACCCAGTACTTC.